The T cell receptor beta chain described here comes from a study of blood T cell repertoires in COVID-19. The method was immunoSEQ multiplex PCR; TCRdb's version includes in-frame clones alone and lacks a portion of them. In the table there are about 200,000 clones, roughly nine tenths of which are singletons. The length of the CDR3 is 18 residues. After removal of 5 bases from V and 0 bases from J, the junction contained 10 bases not matched to a gene. Germline CDR1 and CDR2: MNHEY and SVGEGT. The sequenced sample was peripheral blood. The chain employs TRBV6-2 or TRBV6-3 and TRBJ2-3, with 11 positions matching TRBD2. The receptor was derived from a man between 60 and 75 years old with COVID-19, enrolled during active disease. The CDR3, as DNA: TGTGCCAGCAGTCCCTGGGCTAGCGGGAGGAACAGCACAGATACGCAGTATTTT. Protein: CASSPWASGRNSTDTQYF.